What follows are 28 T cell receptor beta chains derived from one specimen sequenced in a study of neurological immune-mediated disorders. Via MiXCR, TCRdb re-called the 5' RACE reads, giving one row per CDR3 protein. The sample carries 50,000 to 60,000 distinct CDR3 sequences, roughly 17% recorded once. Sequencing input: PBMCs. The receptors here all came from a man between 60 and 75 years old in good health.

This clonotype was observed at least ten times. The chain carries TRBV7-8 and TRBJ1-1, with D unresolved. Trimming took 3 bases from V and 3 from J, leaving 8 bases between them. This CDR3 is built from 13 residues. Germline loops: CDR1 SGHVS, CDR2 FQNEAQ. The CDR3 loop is CASSFHPDTEAFF. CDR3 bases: TGTGCCAGCAGCTTTCACCCGGACACTGAAGCTTTCTTT.

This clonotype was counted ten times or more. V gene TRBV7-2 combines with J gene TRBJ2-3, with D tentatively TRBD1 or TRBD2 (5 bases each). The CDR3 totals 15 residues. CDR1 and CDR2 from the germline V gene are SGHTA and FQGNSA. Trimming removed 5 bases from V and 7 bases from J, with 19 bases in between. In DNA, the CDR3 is TGTGCCAGCAGCCCGTACGGGGAGCCAGGGCATACGCAGTATTTT. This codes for CASSPYGEPGHTQYF.

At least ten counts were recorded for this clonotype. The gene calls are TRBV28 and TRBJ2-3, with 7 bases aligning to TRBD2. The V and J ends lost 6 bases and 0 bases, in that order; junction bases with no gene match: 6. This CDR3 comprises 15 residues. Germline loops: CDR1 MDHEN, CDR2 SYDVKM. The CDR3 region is CASSFSGPSTDTQYF. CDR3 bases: TGTGCCAGCAGCTTTAGCGGGCCGAGCACAGATACGCAGTATTTT.

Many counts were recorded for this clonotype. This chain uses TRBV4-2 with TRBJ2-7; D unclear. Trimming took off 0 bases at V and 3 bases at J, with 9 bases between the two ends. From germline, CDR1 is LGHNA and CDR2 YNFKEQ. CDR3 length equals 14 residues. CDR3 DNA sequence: TGTGCCAGCAGCCAAGAGGGTCCAGACTACGAGCAGTACTTC. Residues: CASSQEGPDYEQYF.

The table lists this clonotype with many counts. The CDR3 here is CASGDRGGYGYTF. CDR3 DNA: TGTGCCAGCGGGGACAGGGGCGGTTATGGCTACACCTTC. J is TRBJ1-2 and V is TRBV6-5; 10 nucleotides match TRBD1. After removal of 8 bases from V and 5 bases from J, the junction contained 5 bases not matched to a gene. CDR3 length: 13 residues. CDR1 and CDR2 (germline): MNHEY, SVGAGI.

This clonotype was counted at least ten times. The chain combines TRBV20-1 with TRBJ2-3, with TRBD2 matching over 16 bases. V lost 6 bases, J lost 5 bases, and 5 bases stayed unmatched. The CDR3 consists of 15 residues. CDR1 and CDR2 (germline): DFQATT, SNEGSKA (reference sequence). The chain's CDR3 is CSAPGLAGGRDTQYF. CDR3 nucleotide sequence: TGCAGTGCCCCGGGACTAGCGGGAGGGAGAGATACGCAGTATTTT.

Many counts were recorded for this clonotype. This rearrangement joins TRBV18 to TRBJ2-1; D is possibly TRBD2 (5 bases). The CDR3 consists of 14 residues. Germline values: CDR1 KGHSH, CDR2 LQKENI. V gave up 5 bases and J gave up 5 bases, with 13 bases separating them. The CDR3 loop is CASSSLGLNNEQFF. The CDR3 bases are TGTGCCAGCTCATCACTAGGGCTAAACAATGAGCAGTTCTTC.

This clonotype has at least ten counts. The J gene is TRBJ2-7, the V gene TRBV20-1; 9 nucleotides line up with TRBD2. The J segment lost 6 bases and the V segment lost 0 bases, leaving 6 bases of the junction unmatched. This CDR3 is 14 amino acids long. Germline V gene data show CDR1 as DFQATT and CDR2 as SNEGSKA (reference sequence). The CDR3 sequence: CSARDVSGSGEQYF. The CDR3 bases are TGCAGTGCTAGAGATGTTAGCGGGAGTGGCGAGCAGTACTTC.

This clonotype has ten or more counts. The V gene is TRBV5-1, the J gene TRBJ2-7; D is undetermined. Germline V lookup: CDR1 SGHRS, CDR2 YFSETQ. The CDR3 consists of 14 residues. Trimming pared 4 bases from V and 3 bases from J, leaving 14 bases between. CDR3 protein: CASSPGVNRYEQYF. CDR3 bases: TGCGCCAGCAGCCCCGGAGTAAATCGCTACGAGCAGTACTTC.

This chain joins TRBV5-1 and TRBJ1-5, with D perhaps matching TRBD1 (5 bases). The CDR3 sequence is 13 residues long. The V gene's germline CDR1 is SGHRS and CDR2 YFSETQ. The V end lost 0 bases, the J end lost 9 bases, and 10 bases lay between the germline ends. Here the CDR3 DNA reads TGCGCCAGCAGCTTGGATGGGGGTAGGCCCCAGCATTTT. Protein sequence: CASSLDGGRPQHF.

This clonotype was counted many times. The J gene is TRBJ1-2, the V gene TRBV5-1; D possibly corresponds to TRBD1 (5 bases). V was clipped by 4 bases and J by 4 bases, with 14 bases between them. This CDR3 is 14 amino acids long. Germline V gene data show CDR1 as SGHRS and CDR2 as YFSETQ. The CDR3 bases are TGCGCCAGCAGCGACCCTACAGGACTCTATGGCTACACCTTC. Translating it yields CASSDPTGLYGYTF. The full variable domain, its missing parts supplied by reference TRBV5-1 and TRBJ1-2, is KAGVTQTPRYLIKTRGQQVTLSCSPISGHRSVSWYQQTPGQGLQFLFEYFSETQRNKGNFPGRFSGRQFSNSRSEMNVSTLELGDSALYLCASSDPTGLYGYTFGSGTRLTVV.

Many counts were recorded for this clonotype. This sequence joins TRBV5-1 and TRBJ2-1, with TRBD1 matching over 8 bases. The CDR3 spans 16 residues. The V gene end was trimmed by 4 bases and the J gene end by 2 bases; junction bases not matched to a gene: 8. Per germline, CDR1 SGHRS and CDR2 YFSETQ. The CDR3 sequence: CASSRPGDRPYNEQFF. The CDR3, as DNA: TGCGCCAGCAGCCGACCTGGGGACAGGCCCTACAATGAGCAGTTCTTC. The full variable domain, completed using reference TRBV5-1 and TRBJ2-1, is KAGVTQTPRYLIKTRGQQVTLSCSPISGHRSVSWYQQTPGQGLQFLFEYFSETQRNKGNFPGRFSGRQFSNSRSEMNVSTLELGDSALYLCASSRPGDRPYNEQFFGPGTRLTVL.

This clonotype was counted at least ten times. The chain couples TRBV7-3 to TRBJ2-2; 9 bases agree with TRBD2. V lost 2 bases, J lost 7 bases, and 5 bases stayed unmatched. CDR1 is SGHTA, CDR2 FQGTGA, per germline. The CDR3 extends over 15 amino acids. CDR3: CASSLLAGRDGELFF. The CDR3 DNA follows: TGTGCCAGCAGCTTACTAGCGGGGAGGGACGGGGAGCTGTTTTTT.

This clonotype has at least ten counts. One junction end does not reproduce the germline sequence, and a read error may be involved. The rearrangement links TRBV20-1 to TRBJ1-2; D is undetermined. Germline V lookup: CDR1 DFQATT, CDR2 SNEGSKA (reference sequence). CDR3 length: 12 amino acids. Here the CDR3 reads CSARGLRYGYTF. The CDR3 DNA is TGCAGTGCGAGAGGACTGAGATATGGCTACACCTTC.

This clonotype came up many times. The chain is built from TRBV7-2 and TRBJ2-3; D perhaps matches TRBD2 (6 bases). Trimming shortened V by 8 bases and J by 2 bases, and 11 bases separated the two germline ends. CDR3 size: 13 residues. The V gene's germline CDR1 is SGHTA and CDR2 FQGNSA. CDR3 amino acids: CASSRGNTDTQYF. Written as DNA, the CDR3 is TGTGCCAGCTCCCGGGGGAACACAGATACGCAGTATTTT.

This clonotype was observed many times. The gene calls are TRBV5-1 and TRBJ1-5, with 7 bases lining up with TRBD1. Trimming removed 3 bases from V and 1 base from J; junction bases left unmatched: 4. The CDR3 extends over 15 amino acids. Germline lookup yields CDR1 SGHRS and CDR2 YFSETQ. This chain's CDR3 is CASSYGTESNQPQHF. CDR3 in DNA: TGCGCCAGCAGCTATGGGACAGAGAGCAATCAGCCCCAGCATTTT.

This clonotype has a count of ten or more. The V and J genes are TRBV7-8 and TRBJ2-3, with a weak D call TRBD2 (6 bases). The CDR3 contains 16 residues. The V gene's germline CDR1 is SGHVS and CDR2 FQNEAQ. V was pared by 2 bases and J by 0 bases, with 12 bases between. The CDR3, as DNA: TGTGCCAGCAGCTTAAAGGCGGGATGGAGCACAGATACGCAGTATTTT. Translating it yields CASSLKAGWSTDTQYF. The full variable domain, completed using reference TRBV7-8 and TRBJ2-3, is GAGVSQSPRYKVAKRGQDVALRCDPISGHVSLFWYQQALGQGPEFLTYFQNEAQLDKSGLPSDRFFAERPEGSVSTLKIQRTQQEDSAVYLCASSLKAGWSTDTQYFGPGTRLTVL.

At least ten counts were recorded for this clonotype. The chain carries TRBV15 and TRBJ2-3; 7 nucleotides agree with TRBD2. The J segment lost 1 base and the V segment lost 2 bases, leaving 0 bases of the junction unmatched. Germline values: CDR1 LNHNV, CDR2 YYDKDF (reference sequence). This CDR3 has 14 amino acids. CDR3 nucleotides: TGTGCCACCAGCAGACTAGCGGGCACAGATACGCAGTATTTT. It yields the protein CATSRLAGTDTQYF.

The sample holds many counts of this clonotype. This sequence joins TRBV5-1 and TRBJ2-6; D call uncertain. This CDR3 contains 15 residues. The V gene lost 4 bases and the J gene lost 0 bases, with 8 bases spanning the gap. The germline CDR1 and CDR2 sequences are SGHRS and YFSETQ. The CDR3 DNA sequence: TGCGCCAGCAGCGCACCCAGCTCTGGGGCCAACGTCCTGACTTTC. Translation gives CASSAPSSGANVLTF.

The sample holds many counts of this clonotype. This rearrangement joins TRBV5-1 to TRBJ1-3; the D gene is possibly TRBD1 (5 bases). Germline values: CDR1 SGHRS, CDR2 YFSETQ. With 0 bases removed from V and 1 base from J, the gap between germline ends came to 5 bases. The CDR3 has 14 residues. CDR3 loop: CASSLGQSGNTIYF. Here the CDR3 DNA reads TGCGCCAGCAGCTTGGGACAGTCTGGAAACACCATATATTTT.

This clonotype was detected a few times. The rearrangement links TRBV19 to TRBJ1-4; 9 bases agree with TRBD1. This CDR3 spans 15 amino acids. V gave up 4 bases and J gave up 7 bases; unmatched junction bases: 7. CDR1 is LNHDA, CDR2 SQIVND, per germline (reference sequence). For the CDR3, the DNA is TGTGCCAGTAGTAAAGGGACAGGGAGCAGTGAAAAACTGTTTTTT. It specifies CASSKGTGSSEKLFF.

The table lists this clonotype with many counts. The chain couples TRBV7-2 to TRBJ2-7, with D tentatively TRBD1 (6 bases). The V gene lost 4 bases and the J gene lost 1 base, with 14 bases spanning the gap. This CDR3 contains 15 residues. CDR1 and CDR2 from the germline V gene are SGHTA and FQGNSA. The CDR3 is CASSSRRGPSYEQYF. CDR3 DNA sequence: TGTGCCAGCAGCTCCCGCAGGGGTCCATCCTACGAGCAGTACTTC.

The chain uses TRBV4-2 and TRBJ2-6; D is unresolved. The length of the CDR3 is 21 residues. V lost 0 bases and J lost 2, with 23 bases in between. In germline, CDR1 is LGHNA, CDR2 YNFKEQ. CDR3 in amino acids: CASSQDLITPALFAGANVLTF. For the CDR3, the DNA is TGTGCCAGCAGCCAAGATCTTATAACCCCTGCGCTTTTTGCTGGGGCCAACGTCCTGACTTTC.

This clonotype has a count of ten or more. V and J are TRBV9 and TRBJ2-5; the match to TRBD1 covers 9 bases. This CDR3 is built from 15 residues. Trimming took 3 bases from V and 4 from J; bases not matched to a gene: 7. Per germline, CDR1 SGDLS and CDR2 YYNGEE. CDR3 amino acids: CASSDPRDRVETQYF. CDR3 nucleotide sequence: TGTGCCAGCAGCGACCCCCGGGACAGGGTAGAGACCCAGTACTTC. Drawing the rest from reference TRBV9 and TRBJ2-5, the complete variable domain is DSGVTQTPKHLITATGQRVTLRCSPRSGDLSVYWYQQSLDQGLQFLIQYYNGEERAKGNILERFSAQQFPDLHSELNLSSLELGDSALYFCASSDPRDRVETQYFGPGTRLLVL.

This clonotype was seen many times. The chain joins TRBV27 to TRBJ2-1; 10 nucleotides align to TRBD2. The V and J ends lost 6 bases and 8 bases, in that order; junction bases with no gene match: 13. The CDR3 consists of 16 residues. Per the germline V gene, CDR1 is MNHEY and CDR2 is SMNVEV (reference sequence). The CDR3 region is CASSHPAGGPMYEQFF. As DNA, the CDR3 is TGTGCCAGCAGCCACCCAGCGGGAGGGCCGATGTATGAGCAGTTCTTC.

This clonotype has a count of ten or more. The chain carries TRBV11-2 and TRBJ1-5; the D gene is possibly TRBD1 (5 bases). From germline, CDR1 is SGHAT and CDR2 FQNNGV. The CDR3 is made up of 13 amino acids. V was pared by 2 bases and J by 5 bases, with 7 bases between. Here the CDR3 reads CASSLQGDQPQHF. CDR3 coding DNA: TGTGCCAGCAGCTTACAGGGAGATCAGCCCCAGCATTTT.

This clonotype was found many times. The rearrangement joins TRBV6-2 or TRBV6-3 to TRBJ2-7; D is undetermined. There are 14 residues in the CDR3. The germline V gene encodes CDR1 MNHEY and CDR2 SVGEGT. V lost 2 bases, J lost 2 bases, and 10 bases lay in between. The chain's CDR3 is CASSYGVGTYEQYF. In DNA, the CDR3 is TGTGCCAGCAGTTACGGTGTAGGGACCTACGAGCAGTACTTC.

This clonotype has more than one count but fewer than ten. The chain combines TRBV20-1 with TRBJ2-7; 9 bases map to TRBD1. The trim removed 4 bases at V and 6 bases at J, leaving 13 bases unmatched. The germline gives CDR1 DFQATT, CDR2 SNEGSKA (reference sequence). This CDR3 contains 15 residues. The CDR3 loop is CSAKDRGFFSGEQYF. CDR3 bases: TGCAGTGCTAAGGACAGGGGTTTTTTTTCGGGCGAGCAGTACTTC.